One TCR beta chain is described in this entry. No antigen is known for it. The V segment lost 3 bases and the J segment 3 bases; nucleotides outside the gene matches: 4. The CDR3 consists of 15 residues. Germline V gene data show CDR1 as SEHNR and CDR2 as FQNEAQ (reference sequence). This entry belongs to a study of cytomegalovirus exposure and HLA in healthy donors. The method was immunoSEQ multiplex PCR; TCRdb's version includes in-frame clones alone and lacks a portion of them. In the table there are 160,000 or so clones, around four fifths of which are singletons. Study results and limitations: In vitro assays verified that a few CMV-associated chains recognized CMV antigens specifically. Altogether, more than 150 TCR beta chains were recorded as cytomegalovirus-associated.

This receptor was taken from a man aged 30-40 years in good health and CMV-seropositive. This chain uses TRBV7-9 with TRBJ1-3; 8 positions match TRBD1. Specimen: PBMCs. The CDR3 bases are TGTGCCAGCAGCTTGACAGGGGTGCATGGAAACACCATATATTTT. This sequence encodes CASSLTGVHGNTIYF. Full variable domain (missing parts from reference TRBV7-9 and TRBJ1-3): DTGVSQNPRHKITKRGQNVTFRCDPISEHNRLYWYRQTLGQGPEFLTYFQNEAQLEKSRLLSDRFSAERPKGSFSTLEIQRTEQGDSAMYLCASSLTGVHGNTIYFGEGSWLTVV.